This is a list of T cell receptor beta chains from one sample in a study of PD-L1 blockade in urothelial cancer. Method: immunoSEQ multiplex PCR; TCRdb's copy keeps in-frame clones and lacks some. This sample yields approximately 37,000 clones, of which around 88% are seen a single time; around 17% belongs to the top ten. This material consisted of PBMCs, taken around atezolizumab (anti-PD-L1) treatment. The source of these receptors is a man aged 55 to 70 with urothelial cancer. Both conserved end residues are part of each CDR3. D genes are given only for firm matches. Expanded clones get a size class; other rows say once, few or many, or leave the size out.

J gene: TRBJ2-1; V gene: TRBV29-1; D gene: TRBD1; clone size: few; CDR3 DNA: TGCAGCGTTGTAGGGACAGGGAGCATCAATGAGCAGTTCTTC; CDR3 protein: CSVVGTGSINEQFF
J gene: TRBJ1-2; V gene: TRBV6-1; D gene: .; clone size: .; CDR3 DNA: TGTGCCAGCAGTGAAGCCCAGGGTGACTATGGCTACACCTTC; CDR3 protein: CASSEAQGDYGYTF
J gene: TRBJ2-4; V gene: TRBV2; D gene: TRBD1; clone size: .; CDR3 DNA: TGTGCCAGCAGTGAAGCACGGGACAGCCTTCAGTACTTC; CDR3 protein: CASSEARDSLQYF
J gene: TRBJ2-7; V gene: TRBV5-1; D gene: TRBD1; clone size: few; CDR3 DNA: TGCGCCAGCAGCTCGGACAGGGCCTACGAGCAGTACTTC; CDR3 protein: CASSSDRAYEQYF
J gene: TRBJ2-5; V gene: TRBV10-3; D gene: TRBD2; clone size: .; CDR3 DNA: TGTGCCATCAGTTGGGGGCTAGCGGGGAGTCGCGAGACCCAGTACTTC; CDR3 protein: CAISWGLAGSRETQYF
J gene: TRBJ2-7; V gene: TRBV7-2; D gene: .; clone size: .; CDR3 DNA: TGTGCCAGCAGCTTAGTGGGGGAGGCCCTCGAGCAGTACTTC; CDR3 protein: CASSLVGEALEQYF
J gene: TRBJ2-1; V gene: TRBV5-1; D gene: TRBD1; clone size: few; CDR3 DNA: TGCGCCAGCAGCCCGGGACAGGGGATGGGCAATGAGCAGTTCTTC; CDR3 protein: CASSPGQGMGNEQFF
J gene: TRBJ2-7; V gene: TRBV28; D gene: .; clone size: .; CDR3 DNA: TGTGCCACCAGGAGGGGGGGTTTCTACGAGCAGTACTTC; CDR3 protein: CATRRGGFYEQYF
J gene: TRBJ2-2; V gene: TRBV15; D gene: .; clone size: .; CDR3 DNA: TGTGCCACCAGCAGAGCTCTGACAGGGAACACCGGGGAGCTGTTTTTT; CDR3 protein: CATSRALTGNTGELFF
J gene: TRBJ2-2; V gene: TRBV9; D gene: TRBD2; clone size: .; CDR3 DNA: TGTGCCAGCAGCGTAGAGGGGGGACTAGCGGGAGCTTCGTACACCGGGGAGCTGTTTTTT; CDR3 protein: CASSVEGGLAGASYTGELFF
J gene: TRBJ1-2; V gene: TRBV7-8; D gene: .; clone size: .; CDR3 DNA: TGTGCCAGCAGTCTTAGCCTTAACTATGGCTACACCTTC; CDR3 protein: CASSLSLNYGYTF
J gene: TRBJ2-7; V gene: TRBV10-2; D gene: .; clone size: once; CDR3 DNA: TGCGCCAGCAGTGAGCCCCCGCGCGAGCAGTACTTC; CDR3 protein: CASSEPPREQYF
J gene: TRBJ2-7; V gene: TRBV5-1; D gene: .; clone size: few; CDR3 DNA: TGCGCCAGCAGCGCGACACATTACTACGAGCAGTACTTC; CDR3 protein: CASSATHYYEQYF
J gene: TRBJ1-1; V gene: TRBV4-2; D gene: .; clone size: once; CDR3 DNA: TGTGCCAGCAGCCAAGGGGGGGTATCTGAAGCTTTCTTT; CDR3 protein: CASSQGGVSEAFF
J gene: TRBJ1-1; V gene: TRBV4-2; D gene: TRBD1; clone size: .; CDR3 DNA: TGTGCCAGCAGCCCAGAGGGACAGGCCCTCACTGAAGCTTTCTTT; CDR3 protein: CASSPEGQALTEAFF
J gene: TRBJ2-7; V gene: TRBV28; D gene: .; clone size: once; CDR3 DNA: TGTGCCAGCAGTAGCGGACAGCAAAGGAACGAGCAGTACTTC; CDR3 protein: CASSSGQQRNEQYF